The clone carrying this T cell receptor beta chain was detected once. This sample was included in a study of CD8 T cells in Susac syndrome. Random hexamers were used to reverse transcribe the RNA input (0.5 to 1 ug). The CDR3 of TCR beta was amplified by immunoSEQ multiplex PCR across 54 Vbeta and 13 Jbeta. Using its own MiXCR run on the immunoSEQ multiplex PCR reads, TCRdb lists one record per CDR3 protein. The sample lists about 71,000 distinct CDR3 sequences, 96% seen once, with approximately 0.1% in the top ten. TCR beta was sequenced from blood CD8+ and CD4+ T cells. Negative magnetic isolation gave CD8+ and CD4+ cells; FACS enriched CD8+ TEMRA. The CDR3 covers 18 residues. Trimming shortened V by 5 bases and J by 2 bases, and 22 bases separated the two germline ends.

The sample taken for sequencing was CD4+ T cells from PBMCs. J is TRBJ2-1 and V is TRBV12-3 or TRBV12-4; D remains unclear. The source is a human donor with multiple sclerosis. CDR3 sequence (DNA): TGTGCCAGCAGTCTAATATTCGTGTTGGCGGCTACCTACAATGAGCAGTTCTTC. This sequence encodes CASSLIFVLAATYNEQFF.